The 14 T cell receptor beta chains reported below all come from one sample, sequenced in a study of blood T cell repertoires in COVID-19. Only in-frame clones appear in the TCRdb table, and some are missing; sequencing was by immunoSEQ multiplex PCR. This repertoire shows roughly 99,000 clones, more than 70% found once; its top ten account for more than 4.5%. Source material: peripheral blood. These receptors all stem from a man aged 35-49 years with active or convalescent COVID-19.

The chain links TRBV7-3 to TRBJ2-1; 8 bases line up with TRBD2. Losses at the gene ends were 5 bases for V and 2 bases for J; bases not matched to a gene: 5. The CDR3 consists of 15 residues. Germline V gene data show CDR1 as SGHTA and CDR2 as FQGTGA. This chain's CDR3 is CASSPSGSAYNEQFF. Written as DNA, the CDR3 is TGTGCCAGCAGCCCAAGCGGGAGTGCCTACAATGAGCAGTTCTTC. Variable domain in full (rest from reference TRBV7-3 and TRBJ2-1): GAGVSQTPSNKVTEKGKYVELRCDPISGHTALYWYRQSLGQGPEFLIYFQGTGAADDSGLPNDRFFAVRPEGSVSTLKIQRTERGDSAVYLCASSPSGSAYNEQFFGPGTRLTVL.

The chain is built from TRBV12-3 or TRBV12-4 and TRBJ1-5; D gene unclear. V lost 3 bases, J lost 7 bases, and 10 bases lay in between. The CDR3 runs to 13 residues. CDR3 residues: CASSFDNWQPQHF. CDR3 sequence (DNA): TGTGCCAGCAGTTTCGACAATTGGCAGCCCCAGCATTTT.

The genes are TRBV20-1 and TRBJ2-7; D uncertain. Trimming took off 5 bases at V and 9 bases at J, with 14 bases between the two ends. Germline V gene lookup returns CDR1 DFQATT and CDR2 SNEGSKA (reference sequence). The CDR3 is made up of 11 amino acids. The CDR3 here is CSAPHPSGQYF. The CDR3 DNA follows: TGCAGTGCTCCCCATCCCTCCGGGCAGTACTTC.

This chain joins TRBV9 and TRBJ2-3; TRBD2 matches 9 bases. The CDR3 is 15 amino acids. Germline V gene data show CDR1 as SGDLS and CDR2 as YYNGEE. J lost 0 bases, V lost 6 bases, and 5 bases had no gene match. The CDR3 nucleotides are TGTGCCAGCACATCAACTAGCGGGAGCACAGATACGCAGTATTTT. The encoded protein is CASTSTSGSTDTQYF.

With respect to this clone: The sample has other DNA sequences that encode this CDR3 too. The rearrangement joins TRBV4-3 to TRBJ2-3; 12 nucleotides match TRBD2. There are 15 residues in the CDR3. CDR1 is LGHNA and CDR2 is YSLEER in the germline V gene. Trimming took 4 bases from V and 3 from J; bases not matched to a gene: 2. In nucleotides, the CDR3 is TGCGCCAGCAGCCGCGGACTAGCGGGGACAGATACGCAGTATTTT. Its translation: CASSRGLAGTDTQYF.

The gene calls are TRBV3-1 (or the pseudogene TRBV3-2) and TRBJ1-3; 11 nucleotides line up with TRBD1. V trimming: 10 bases; J trimming: 0 bases; junction bases outside the gene matches: 11. Germline V lookup: CDR1 LGHDT, CDR2 YNNKEL (reference sequence). The CDR3 has 17 residues. The chain's CDR3 is CATSGQGVVSSGNTIYF. For the CDR3, the DNA is TGTGCCACATCGGGACAGGGGGTGGTCTCCTCTGGAAACACCATATATTTT.

The chain uses TRBV6-6 and TRBJ2-5, with D perhaps TRBD1 (6 bases). The CDR3 totals 14 residues. Trimming took 3 bases from V and 5 from J, leaving 13 bases between them. CDR1 is MNHNY and CDR2 is SVGAGI in the germline V gene (reference sequence). The CDR3: CASSYQGRAETQYF. The CDR3 DNA follows: TGTGCCAGCAGTTATCAGGGGCGAGCTGAGACCCAGTACTTC.

V and J are TRBV21-1 and TRBJ1-4. TRBV21-1 is tagged as a pseudogene. The CDR3 runs 16 residues. DNA for the CDR3: TGTGCCAGCAGCAAACGAGGGATGGGGACTAATGAAAAACTGTTTTTT. As protein: CASSKRGMGTNEKLFF.

The chain employs TRBV10-1 and TRBJ2-5, with TRBD2 as a possible D gene (6 bases). With 8 bases removed from V and 2 bases from J, the gap between germline ends came to 12 bases. Germline V lookup: CDR1 WNHNN, CDR2 SYGVQD (reference sequence). This CDR3 spans 13 amino acids. The CDR3 here is CASRRDLQETQYF. CDR3 DNA: TGCGCCAGCCGCCGGGACTTGCAAGAGACCCAGTACTTC.

V gene TRBV19 combines with J gene TRBJ2-1, with a tentative D call TRBD2 (5 bases). Germline lookup yields CDR1 LNHDA and CDR2 SQIVND (reference sequence). Trimming stripped 3 bases from V and 7 bases from J, with 13 bases between. The CDR3 is 14 amino acids. DNA of the CDR3: TGTGCCAGTAGTATTGGTCGAGGGATGAATGAGCAGTTCTTC. It codes for CASSIGRGMNEQFF.

V usage is TRBV7-8 and J usage is TRBJ1-2; D is possibly TRBD1 (5 bases). Germline V gene lookup returns CDR1 SGHVS and CDR2 FQNEAQ. CDR3 size: 18 residues. V was trimmed by 5 bases and J by 0 bases, leaving 22 bases between them. CDR3 loop: CASSKTASLLQTNYGYTF. The CDR3 DNA follows: TGTGCCAGCAGCAAGACAGCTAGTCTACTTCAGACTAACTATGGCTACACCTTC.

The chain combines TRBV7-3 with TRBJ2-1; 8 bases fit TRBD2. Germline V gene data show CDR1 as SGHTA and CDR2 as FQGTGA. The CDR3 is 15 amino acids. Trimming removed 2 bases from V and 4 bases from J; junction bases left unmatched: 4. The DNA for the CDR3 is TGTGCCAGCAGCTTAGTGGGACTAGGGTACAATGAGCAGTTCTTC. Translation: CASSLVGLGYNEQFF.

This clone was seen once. The CDR3 loop is CASSRDRGYEQYF. The CDR3 DNA reads as TGCGCCAGCAGCCGGGACAGGGGCTACGAGCAGTACTTC. The V call is TRBV4-3, the J call TRBJ2-7; TRBD1 matches at 10 bases. Germline V gene sequence: CDR1 LGHNA, CDR2 YSLEER. The CDR3 extends over 13 amino acids. Unmatched junction bases numbered 0, after V lost 4 bases and J lost 3 bases.

CDR3 protein: CASSHLHQANIQYF. The CDR3 bases are TGTGCCAGCAGCCACCTTCACCAAGCAAACATTCAGTACTTC. J is TRBJ2-4 and V is TRBV3-1 (or the pseudogene TRBV3-2); D remains ambiguous. In germline, CDR1 is LGHDT, CDR2 YNNKEL (reference sequence). This CDR3 is built from 14 residues. V gave up 3 bases and J gave up 6 bases, with 12 bases separating them.